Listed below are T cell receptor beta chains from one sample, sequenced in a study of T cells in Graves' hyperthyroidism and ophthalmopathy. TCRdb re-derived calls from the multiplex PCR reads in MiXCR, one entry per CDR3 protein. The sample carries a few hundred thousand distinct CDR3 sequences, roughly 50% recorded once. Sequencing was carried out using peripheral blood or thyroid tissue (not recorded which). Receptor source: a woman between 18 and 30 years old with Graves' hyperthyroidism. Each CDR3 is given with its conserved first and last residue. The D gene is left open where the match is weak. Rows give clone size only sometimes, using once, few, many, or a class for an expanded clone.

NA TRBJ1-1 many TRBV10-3 TGTGCGTCAGTCATGAACACTGAAGCTTTCTTT CASVMNTEAFF
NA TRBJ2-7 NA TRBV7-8 TGTGCCAGCAGCTTAGTGAGGCTGGGGAACGAGCAGTACTTC CASSLVRLGNEQYF
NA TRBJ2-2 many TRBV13 TGTGCCAGCATCGCGAACACCGGGGAGCTGTTTTTT CASIANTGELFF
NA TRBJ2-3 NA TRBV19 TGTGCCAGTACCCCAATGGGCGGGAGCACAGATACGCAGTATTTT CASTPMGGSTDTQYF
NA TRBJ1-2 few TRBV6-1 TGTGCCAGCAGCCAAAACAGGGACGGCTACACCTTC CASSQNRDGYTF
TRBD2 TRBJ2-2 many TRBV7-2 TGTGCCAGCAGCTTTGGAGCGGGAGTAAACACCGGGGAGCTGTTTTTT CASSFGAGVNTGELFF
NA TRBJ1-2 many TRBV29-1 TGCAGCGTTGAAGAACGGGGCTATGGCTACACCTTC CSVEERGYGYTF
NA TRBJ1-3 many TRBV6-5 TGTGCCAGCAGTCCCTCCCCTGGAAACACCATATATTTT CASSPSPGNTIYF
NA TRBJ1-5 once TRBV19 TGTGCCAGCAGCGTGCCGGGCAATCAGCCCCAGCATTTT CASSVPGNQPQHF
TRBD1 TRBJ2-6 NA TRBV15 TGTGCCACCAGCGGAACAGGGGGCTCCTCTGGGGCCAACGTCCTGACTTTC CATSGTGGSSGANVLTF
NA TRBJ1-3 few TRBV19 TGTGCCAGTAGGATTTCGGGGGGCCAGACTGGAAACACCATATATTTT CASRISGGQTGNTIYF
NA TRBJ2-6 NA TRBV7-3 TGTGCCAGCAGCCAAATGAGGGACAACGTCCTGACTTTC CASSQMRDNVLTF
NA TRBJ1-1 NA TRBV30 TGTCAGGAGAACACTGAAGCTTTCTTT CQENTEAFF
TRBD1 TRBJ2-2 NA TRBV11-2 TGTGCCAGCTCACCCCCGACAGGGTGGGACACCGGGGAGCTGTTTTTT CASSPPTGWDTGELFF
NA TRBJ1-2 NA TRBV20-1 TGCAGTGCTAAGGGACACTATGGCTACACCTTC CSAKGHYGYTF
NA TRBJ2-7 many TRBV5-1 TGCGCCAGCAGCTTGGTGGACTCCTCCTACGAGCAGTACTTC CASSLVDSSYEQYF
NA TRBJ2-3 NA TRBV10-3 TGTGCCTGGAGTGTTCTGCCGGTCGGCGATACGCAGTATTTT CAWSVLPVGDTQYF
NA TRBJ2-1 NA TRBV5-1 TGCGCCAGCAGCTCAGATTATAGCGGTCTGGACGTGGATGAGCAGTTCTTC CASSSDYSGLDVDEQFF
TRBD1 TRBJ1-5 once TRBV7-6 TGTGCCAGCAGTGCCTTCTGGACAGGGGGATATAGCAATCAGCCCCAGCATTTT CASSAFWTGGYSNQPQHF
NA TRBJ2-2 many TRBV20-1 TGCAGTGCCCGGAGTTTGCCCGGGGAGCTGTTTTTT CSARSLPGELFF
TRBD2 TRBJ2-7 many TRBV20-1 TGCAGTGCTAGACCCCACCGTCAGCGGGAGGGTAACTACGAGCAGTACTTC CSARPHRQREGNYEQYF
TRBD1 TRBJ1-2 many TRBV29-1 TGCAGCGTTGAAGATCAATCCAGGGGGCTAGTGAGCTACACCTTC CSVEDQSRGLVSYTF